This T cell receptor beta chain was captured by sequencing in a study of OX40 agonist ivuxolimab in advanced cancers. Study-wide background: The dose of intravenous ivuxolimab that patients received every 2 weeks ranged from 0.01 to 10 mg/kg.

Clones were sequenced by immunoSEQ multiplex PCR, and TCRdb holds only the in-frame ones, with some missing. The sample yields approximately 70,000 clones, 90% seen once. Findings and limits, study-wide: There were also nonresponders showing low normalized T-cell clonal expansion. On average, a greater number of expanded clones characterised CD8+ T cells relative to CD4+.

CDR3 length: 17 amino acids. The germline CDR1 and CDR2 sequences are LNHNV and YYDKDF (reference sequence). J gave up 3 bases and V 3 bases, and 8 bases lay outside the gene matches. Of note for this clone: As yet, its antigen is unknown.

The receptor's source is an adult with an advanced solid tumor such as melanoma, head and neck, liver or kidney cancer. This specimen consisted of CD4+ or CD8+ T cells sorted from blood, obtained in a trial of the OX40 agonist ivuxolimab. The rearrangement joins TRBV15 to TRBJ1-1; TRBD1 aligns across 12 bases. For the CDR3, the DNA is TGTGCCACCAGCAGGTACCGGGACAGGGGGCCGGACACTGAAGCTTTCTTT. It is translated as CATSRYRDRGPDTEAFF.